This T cell receptor (beta chain) originates from a study of OX40 agonist ivuxolimab in advanced cancers. This clone was seen just once. The assay was immunoSEQ multiplex PCR, and TCRdb's table has in-frame clones only and misses some. The data contain roughly 61,000 clones, around 88% of them singletons. J gave up 5 bases and V 4 bases, and 11 bases lay outside the gene matches. Germline CDR1 reads SGHRS; CDR2 reads YFSETQ. The CDR3 sequence is 16 residues long. The starting material was CD4+ or CD8+ T cells sorted from blood, obtained in a trial of the OX40 agonist ivuxolimab. The V and J genes are TRBV5-1 and TRBJ2-1, with TRBD1 matching over 8 bases. This clonotype originated in an adult with an advanced solid tumor such as melanoma, head and neck, liver or kidney cancer. This chain's CDR3 is CASSRLVSGGNNEQFF. In nucleotides, the CDR3 is TGCGCCAGCAGCCGTTTGGTTTCAGGGGGCAACAATGAGCAGTTCTTC.